This T cell receptor (beta chain) appears in the sequencing data of a study of T cell responses to AZD1222 COVID-19 vaccine. Findings of the study overall: Reportedly, nearly half the spike-specific TCRs target unmutated variant regions. The number of AZD1222 recipients seropositive at baseline was only five or six. In a largely white British group with more females than males, clonal diversity was possibly underestimated. After two AZD1222 doses, spike-specific TCR breadth and depth rose versus day 0.

Profiling relied on immunoSEQ multiplex PCR, and the TCRdb table lists in-frame clones only, not all of them. The data contain around 140,000 clones, about 92% of them singletons. Germline-derived CDR1 and CDR2 are SNHLY and FYNNEI. Trimming stripped 4 bases from V and 5 bases from J, with 12 bases between. The CDR3 has 15 residues. A note on this clone: Its antigen remains unidentified.

The clonotype was recovered from an adult in good health. Sequencing used peripheral blood, obtained on day 0 of MenACWY control vaccination. The chain is built from TRBV2 and TRBJ1-6; D is perhaps TRBD1 (5 bases). As DNA, the CDR3 is TGTGCCAGCAGTGTGAGGGACCTCGATAATTCACCCCTCCACTTT. Protein sequence: CASSVRDLDNSPLHF.